These T cell receptor beta chains were read from a single sample in a study of CD8 T cells in ankylosing spondylitis. TCRdb independently ran MiXCR on the 5' RACE reads; one entry per CDR3 protein. Here the sample spans around 540,000 distinct CDR3 sequences, about 12% being singletons. Material: blood, either unsorted or a sorted T cell fraction (not recorded which). Every receptor here comes from a male donor with ankylosing spondylitis. The CDR3 runs from the conserved cysteine through the conserved F or W. A D gene is named only where the DNA matches it firmly. Only part of the rows carry a size: once, few, many, or a class if the clone is expanded.

J gene | V gene | D gene | clone size | CDR3 DNA | CDR3 protein
TRBJ2-2 | TRBV7-7 | TRBD2 | few | TGTGCCAGCAGCTCCGGGACGGGGGGCACCGGGGAGCTGTTTTTT | CASSSGTGGTGELFF
TRBJ1-5 | TRBV3-1 | NA | NA | TGTGCCAGCAGCCAAGGAGTTGGGGGCAATCAGCCCCAGCATTTT | CASSQGVGGNQPQHF
TRBJ1-3 | TRBV6-5 | TRBD1 | many | TGTGCCAGCAGTTACACAGGGGGCTCTGGAAACACCATATATTTT | CASSYTGGSGNTIYF
TRBJ1-2 | TRBV5-1 | NA | many | TGCGCCAGCAGCTTACAAGCGGGGACGGAGGGCTACACCTTC | CASSLQAGTEGYTF
TRBJ2-1 | TRBV12-3/TRBV12-4 | NA | many | TGTGCCAGCAGCCCCATCAGGGCCGGAGAGACAACCCACCGACACAATGAGCAGTTCTTC | CASSPIRAGETTHRHNEQFF
TRBJ2-5 | TRBV7-6 | TRBD1 | few | TGTGCCAGCAGGTCGGAGGACAGGGGAGAGACCCAGTACTTC | CASRSEDRGETQYF
TRBJ1-5 | TRBV5-1 | NA | NA | TGCGCCAGCAGCTTTACCGGGAGTAGCAATCAGCCCCAGCATTTT | CASSFTGSSNQPQHF
TRBJ2-1 | TRBV15 | TRBD2 | NA | TGTGCCACCAGCAGAGATCTAACTAGCGGGAGTGATGAGCAGTTCTTC | CATSRDLTSGSDEQFF
TRBJ2-1 | TRBV6-1 | TRBD2 | NA | TGTGCCAGCAGAAGACTAGCGGAGGTTGAGCAGTTCTTC | CASRRLAEVEQFF
TRBJ2-2 | TRBV5-1 | NA | few | TGCGCCAGCAGCGGCGGGGTAGCGACGGGCGGGGAGCTGTTTTTT | CASSGGVATGGELFF
TRBJ1-5 | TRBV4-1 | NA | NA | TGCGCCAGCAGCCACCGACAGGCCGATGATCAGCCCCAGCATTTT | CASSHRQADDQPQHF
TRBJ1-2 | TRBV12-3/TRBV12-4 | NA | many | TGTGCCAGCAGACAAAGCGGGGACGGCTACACCTTC | CASRQSGDGYTF
TRBJ2-1 | TRBV5-1 | NA | NA | TGCGCCAGCAGCTTGGGTCCCGCCAGCAATGAGCAGTTCTTC | CASSLGPASNEQFF
TRBJ2-6 | TRBV5-6 | TRBD1 | few | TGTGCCAGCAGCTACTCCAGGGGGCCGTCTTTTGGGGCCAACGTCCTGACTTTC | CASSYSRGPSFGANVLTF
TRBJ2-5 | TRBV5-6 | NA | few | TGTGCCAGCAGCGTACCGGCTTCACAAGAGACCCAGTACTTC | CASSVPASQETQYF
TRBJ1-1 | TRBV12-3/TRBV12-4 | TRBD1 | NA | TGTGCCAGCAACCGAGGACAGGGTTACACTGAAGCTTTCTTT | CASNRGQGYTEAFF
TRBJ1-2 | TRBV10-3 | NA | NA | TGTGCCATCAGCCCAGGGGAAGGCTACACCTTC | CAISPGEGYTF
TRBJ1-2 | TRBV20-1 | TRBD1 | few | TGCAGTGCTACCGGACAGGTCGATGGCTACACCTTC | CSATGQVDGYTF
TRBJ1-5 | TRBV3-1 | NA | few | TGTGCCAGCAGCCTACACCAGGGATATCAGCCCCAGCATTTT | CASSLHQGYQPQHF
TRBJ2-7 | TRBV3-1 | NA | NA | TGTGCCAGCAGCCAAGCGGGGGAGCAGTACTTC | CASSQAGEQYF
TRBJ2-5 | TRBV5-5 | NA | few | TGTGCCAGCAGCTTGGTTCTAGACGGGGCCCAGTACTTC | CASSLVLDGAQYF
TRBJ2-1 | TRBV9 | NA | few | TGTGCCAGCAGCGTAGGGGGACGATACTACAATGAGCAGTTCTTC | CASSVGGRYYNEQFF
TRBJ2-2 | TRBV12-3/TRBV12-4 | TRBD2 | many | TGTGCCAGCCTGGGGGGGGCCGGGGAGCTGTTTTTT | CASLGGAGELFF
TRBJ1-5 | TRBV20-1 | NA | NA | TGCAGTGCTAGAGGCCCCGATCAGCCCCAGCATTTT | CSARGPDQPQHF
TRBJ2-5 | TRBV27 | NA | few | TGTGCCAGCAGTTTCAGCCCTCAAGAGACCCAGTACTTC | CASSFSPQETQYF
TRBJ2-1 | TRBV10-3 | TRBD1 | few | TGTGCCATCAGTGAGAGAGACAGGGGCAATCGCTACAATGAGCAGTTCTTC | CAISERDRGNRYNEQFF
TRBJ2-1 | TRBV7-8 | TRBD2 | few | TGTGCCAGCAGCTTAGCGGAGATGCTAGCGGGAGGACACAATGAGCAGTTCTTC | CASSLAEMLAGGHNEQFF
TRBJ2-3 | TRBV6-1 | NA | few | TGTGCCAGCAGTGAAGTTTCGGGGACAGATACGCAGTATTTT | CASSEVSGTDTQYF
TRBJ2-7 | TRBV7-6 | NA | NA | TGTGCCAGCAGCTTGAAGGGGGGCGACAGCTCCTACGAGCAGTACTTC | CASSLKGGDSSYEQYF
TRBJ1-5 | TRBV20-1 | TRBD1 | few | TGCAGTGCTAGCCGGACAGGGGGATTCAATCAGCCCCAGCATTTT | CSASRTGGFNQPQHF
TRBJ1-5 | TRBV18 | NA | NA | TGTGCCAGCTCACTGGCGGGGGGGACGAGCAATCAGCCCCAGCATTTT | CASSLAGGTSNQPQHF
TRBJ2-2 | TRBV7-2 | TRBD2 | few | TGTGCCAGCAGCTTAGCGCTTGGGGGGACTAGAATCACCGGGGAGCTGTTTTTT | CASSLALGGTRITGELFF
TRBJ2-2 | TRBV3-1 | NA | NA | TGTGCCAGCAGCGAGAGCGGAGTCAACACCGGGGAGCTGTTTTTT | CASSESGVNTGELFF
TRBJ1-1 | TRBV5-1 | NA | few | TGCGCCAGCAGCTTGCCCGGGGCGGTAGAAGCTTTCTTT | CASSLPGAVEAFF
TRBJ1-2 | TRBV5-5 | TRBD1 | few | TGTGCCAGCAGCTCCACCCTCCGGGACAGTGTACTCGGCTACACCTTC | CASSSTLRDSVLGYTF
TRBJ1-2 | TRBV6-1 | NA | few | TGTGCCAGCAGTGATTTCCGGGACCCATCTTGGGACACCTTC | CASSDFRDPSWDTF
TRBJ2-1 | TRBV24-1 | TRBD2 | NA | TGTGCCACCAGTGGCGGTCGGGAGGGTCCCCTGAGCTCCTACAATGAGCAGTTCTTC | CATSGGREGPLSSYNEQFF
TRBJ2-1 | TRBV29-1 | TRBD2 | many | TGCAGCGTTGGTTTAGTAGCGGGAGGGCGACGCTCCTACAATGAGCAGTTCTTC | CSVGLVAGGRRSYNEQFF
TRBJ2-1 | TRBV12-3/TRBV12-4 | TRBD1 | few | TGTGCCAGCAGTCCCGGGACAGCCATGGGGCAGCAGTTCTTC | CASSPGTAMGQQFF
TRBJ1-1 | TRBV20-1 | NA | NA | TGCAGTGCTAGCACGGGGGGCAGCAACACTGAAGCTTTCTTT | CSASTGGSNTEAFF
TRBJ2-1 | TRBV24-1 | NA | NA | TGTGCCACCAGTGATTCCAGTAGCTCCTACAATGAGCAGTTCTTC | CATSDSSSSYNEQFF
TRBJ1-6 | TRBV19 | NA | few | TGTGCCAGTACGAGGCAGAATTCACCCCTCCACTTT | CASTRQNSPLHF
TRBJ2-2 | TRBV29-1 | NA | NA | TGCAGCGTCGTCAGCGAGGGACACGAAGCCACCGGGGAGCTGTTTTTT | CSVVSEGHEATGELFF
TRBJ2-7 | TRBV6-1 | TRBD1 | NA | TGTGCCAGCAGGGACAGGGAAGCAGGCCCCTACGAGCAGTACTTC | CASRDREAGPYEQYF
TRBJ1-2 | TRBV14 | TRBD1 | NA | TGTGCCAGCAGCCAGGGACAGGCGCCTAACTATGGCTACACCTTC | CASSQGQAPNYGYTF
TRBJ2-1 | TRBV20-1 | NA | many | TGCAGTGCCCCTCGCTGGGGAGGCAATGAGCAGTTCTTC | CSAPRWGGNEQFF
TRBJ1-5 | TRBV6-5 | NA | NA | TGTGCCAGCAGTTACTCGTTTGGCGGGGGAAGCAATCAGCCCCAGCATTTT | CASSYSFGGGSNQPQHF
TRBJ2-3 | TRBV5-6 | TRBD2 | few | TGTGCCAGCAGCTTACCGGGAGGGGTGGCAGATACGCAGTATTTT | CASSLPGGVADTQYF
TRBJ1-5 | TRBV29-1 | NA | NA | TGCAGCGCTCTTTTGGGTGGTGGCAATCAGCCCCAGCATTTT | CSALLGGGNQPQHF
TRBJ1-2 | TRBV29-1 | TRBD1 | NA | TGCAGCGCCGGGACAGGGAGGGGTGGCTACACCTTC | CSAGTGRGGYTF
TRBJ2-1 | TRBV4-1 | NA | many | TGCGCCAGCAGCCAAGATCTTGGCGGGTACCGGTGCTTC | CASSQDLGGYRCF
TRBJ1-1 | TRBV12-5 | NA | few | TGTGCTAGTGCCCCGGACACCGTGAACACTGAAGCTTTCTTT | CASAPDTVNTEAFF
TRBJ2-1 | TRBV7-9 | TRBD2 | once | TGTGCCAGCAGCGCCCTAGCGGGAGCTCCTTACAATGAGCAGTTCTTC | CASSALAGAPYNEQFF
TRBJ2-2 | TRBV7-6 | NA | NA | TGTGCCAGCAGCAACTGGGGCCACTCCGGGGAGCTGTTTTTT | CASSNWGHSGELFF
TRBJ2-7 | TRBV12-3/TRBV12-4 | NA | NA | TGTGCCAGCACCCTTTCGGGTCTCCACCCCTACGAGCAGTACTTC | CASTLSGLHPYEQYF